This T cell receptor (beta chain) was recorded in a study of blood T cells in healthy people across ages. With 3 bases removed from V and 7 bases from J, the gap between germline ends came to 10 bases. The CDR3 has 13 residues. A J-beta primer mix and a sample-barcoded 5' primer were used in a second PCR of roughly 7 to 12 cycles. TCRdb re-called the 5' RACE reads through MiXCR, storing one row per CDR3 protein. The sample includes about 1 million distinct CDR3 sequences, less than 25% of them seen just once. These data were also reused for a study on T cells of mothers and their children.

The sample comprised blood. This chain links TRBV12-3 or TRBV12-4 with TRBJ2-1; D perhaps matches TRBD2 (5 bases). The sequence derives from a girl aged 2-9 years in good health. The CDR3 DNA is TGTGCCAGCAGTTTCGATTTAGCGAATGAGCAGTTCTTC. Its protein product is CASSFDLANEQFF.